These 21 T cell receptor beta chains were sequenced from one sample in a study of blood T cells in healthy people across ages. Together with a sample-barcoded 5' primer, a J-beta primer mix was included in a second PCR lasting about 7 to 12 cycles. One entry per CDR3 protein results from TCRdb running MiXCR on the 5' RACE reads. This table holds around 1,000,000 distinct CDR3 sequences, under 40% found once. Material: blood. The receptors shown here come from a man younger than 35 in good health.

The chain uses TRBV12-3 or TRBV12-4 and TRBJ2-3, with a tentative D call TRBD1 (6 bases). This CDR3 has 16 amino acids. V lost 1 base and J lost 1, with 12 bases in between. The CDR3, as DNA: TGTGCCAGCAGTTTAGGGGGGCTAACTGGCACAGATACGCAGTATTTT. This sequence encodes CASSLGGLTGTDTQYF.

The chain uses TRBV7-2 and TRBJ1-1, with a weak D call TRBD1 (5 bases). V was shortened by 4 bases and J by 5 bases, with 17 bases between the two germline ends. Looked up from germline, CDR1 is SGHTA and CDR2 is FQGNSA. The CDR3 totals 15 residues. The CDR3 bases are TGTGCCAGCAGCTCCCAGGGAGGCCCAAGAACTGAAGCTTTCTTT. This sequence encodes CASSSQGGPRTEAFF.

The V call is TRBV2, the J call TRBJ1-2; D not certain. The CDR3 runs 16 residues. Deletions cut 4 bases from V and 3 bases from J, with 18 bases between. Germline V gene lookup returns CDR1 SNHLY and CDR2 FYNNEI. This chain's CDR3 is CASSVNNGRADYGYTF. CDR3 sequence (DNA): TGTGCCAGCAGTGTAAATAATGGAAGAGCTGACTATGGCTACACCTTC.

This clonotype appeared a few times. The rearrangement links TRBV4-3 to TRBJ2-3; D gene unclear. Between the trimmed V and J ends, which lost 4 bases and 6 bases, there was a span of 14 bases. Per the germline V gene, CDR1 is LGHNA and CDR2 is YSLEER. The CDR3 length is 14 residues. CDR3 sequence reads: CASSLLGRWDTQYF. The DNA for the CDR3 is TGCGCCAGCAGCCTTCTCGGACGGTGGGATACGCAGTATTTT.

This clonotype was seen more than once but under ten times. The chain recombines TRBV20-1 with TRBJ1-5, with D unclear. CDR1 is DFQATT and CDR2 is SNEGSKA in the germline V gene (reference sequence). The CDR3 has 14 residues. V was shortened by 3 bases and J by 0 bases, with 9 bases between the two germline ends. DNA of the CDR3: TGCAGTGCTAGTTACCGGGGTAGCAATCAGCCCCAGCATTTT. Protein product: CSASYRGSNQPQHF.

V gene TRBV20-1 combines with J gene TRBJ2-1; 8 nucleotides line up with TRBD1. The closer fit of TRBJ2-7 to the DNA end suggests the J call may be wrong. Germline lookup yields CDR1 DFQATT and CDR2 SNEGSKA (reference sequence). The CDR3 has 15 amino acids. The CDR3 coding sequence is TGCAGTGCTAGAGATCATCAGGGGGCTTACAATGAGCAGTACTTC. Amino acid sequence: CSARDHQGAYNEQYF.

The chain couples TRBV20-1 to TRBJ2-5; no reliable D call. Germline V gene data show CDR1 as DFQATT and CDR2 as SNEGSKA (reference sequence). V gave up 0 bases and J gave up 5 bases, with 16 bases separating them. The CDR3 has 15 residues. CDR3 nucleotide sequence: TGCAGTGCTAGAGAGAAAAAGTTGTCGGCGGAGACCCAGTACTTC. This sequence encodes CSAREKKLSAETQYF.

This clonotype has more than one count but fewer than ten. The V and J genes are TRBV5-1 and TRBJ2-5, with TRBD2 as a possible D gene (6 bases). CDR1 is SGHRS, CDR2 YFSETQ, per germline. The CDR3 has 14 residues. The V end was cut by 4 bases, the J end by 3 bases, with 13 bases between. CDR3 DNA sequence: TGCGCCAGCAGCACCGGACTATTTAAAGAGACCCAGTACTTC. As protein: CASSTGLFKETQYF.

The chain uses TRBV20-1 and TRBJ2-3; 8 positions match TRBD2. Per the germline V gene, CDR1 is DFQATT and CDR2 is SNEGSKA (reference sequence). The ends lost 4 bases at V and 3 bases at J; junction bases unmatched: 24. This CDR3 has 20 residues. The CDR3 nucleotides read TGCAGTGCTAAAACCAATCCTCTCGATAGCGGGGAAGGAGAGACAGATACGCAGTATTTT. Its protein product is CSAKTNPLDSGEGETDTQYF.

The chain is built from TRBV12-3 or TRBV12-4 and TRBJ2-7; no clear D. V was shortened by 6 bases and J by 3 bases, with 12 bases between the two germline ends. The CDR3 sequence is 13 residues long. DNA of the CDR3: TGTGCCAGCAGCCCCGCAACTGGCTACGAGCAGTACTTC. It yields the protein CASSPATGYEQYF.

V gene TRBV6-2 or TRBV6-3 combines with J gene TRBJ2-1, with a possible D match to TRBD1 (5 bases). The germline gives CDR1 MNHEY, CDR2 SVGEGT. V was pared by 5 bases and J by 6 bases, with 11 bases between. This CDR3 comprises 13 residues. CDR3: CASSGERGNEQFF. As DNA, the CDR3 is TGTGCCAGCAGTGGGGAAAGGGGCAATGAGCAGTTCTTC.

This clonotype appeared many times. This rearrangement joins TRBV3-1 to TRBJ2-7; D remains unclear. Trimming took 0 bases from V and 0 from J, leaving 9 bases between them. This CDR3 spans 15 amino acids. Germline values: CDR1 LGHDT, CDR2 YNNKEL (reference sequence). As DNA, the CDR3 is TGTGCCAGCAGCCAAGACTTTTTTCTCTCCTACGAGCAGTACTTC. Protein sequence: CASSQDFFLSYEQYF.

The chain has TRBV18 and TRBJ1-2; D is unresolved. Trimming removed 3 bases from V and 3 bases from J, with 17 bases in between. The CDR3 covers 16 residues. CDR1 is KGHSH, CDR2 LQKENI, per germline. The DNA for the CDR3 is TGTGCCAGCTCACCCGGAGGGCGAGCTGGCCACTATGGCTACACCTTC. This translates into CASSPGGRAGHYGYTF.

This clonotype was recorded a few times. The chain combines TRBV5-4 with TRBJ1-2; D is ambiguous. V lost 4 bases and J 2 bases, leaving 18 bases between the germline ends. Germline CDR1 is SGHNT and CDR2 is YYREEE (reference sequence). This CDR3 region has 16 residues. The CDR3 coding sequence is TGTGCCAGCAGCGATATAATACAATCGGGCAACTATGGCTACACCTTC. It yields the protein CASSDIIQSGNYGYTF.

This clonotype was seen more than once but under ten times. The chain combines TRBV27 with TRBJ2-1; D is unclear. TRBJ2-7 explains the end of the DNA better; the J call may be wrong. The germline gives CDR1 MNHEY, CDR2 SMNVEV (reference sequence). The CDR3 length is 14 residues. The CDR3 sequence: CASRDLSSYNEQYF. The DNA for the CDR3 is TGTGCCAGTAGGGATCTTAGCTCCTACAATGAGCAGTACTTC.

The chain carries TRBV5-1 and TRBJ2-5; possibly TRBD1 or TRBD2 for D (5 bases each). Germline CDR1 and CDR2: SGHRS and YFSETQ. The CDR3 extends over 15 amino acids. Trimming shortened V by 5 bases and J by 1 base, and 15 bases separated the two germline ends. CDR3 in DNA: TGCGCCAGCAGGGTGACCCCAGGGACCCAAGAGACCCAGTACTTC. Protein product: CASRVTPGTQETQYF.

The chain combines TRBV24-1 with TRBJ2-2, with 8 bases that match TRBD1. V was pared by 7 bases and J by 3 bases, with 12 bases of the junction left unmatched. The CDR3 contains 17 residues. Germline CDR1 is KGHDR and CDR2 is SFDVKD. CDR3: CATSPTGAGLHTGELFF. The CDR3 coding sequence is TGTGCCACCAGCCCGACAGGGGCCGGGCTCCACACCGGGGAGCTGTTTTTT.

Only a few counts were recorded for this clonotype. This sequence joins TRBV3-1 and TRBJ1-2; 7 bases agree with TRBD1. J lost 4 bases, V lost 4 bases, and 12 bases had no gene match. Per germline, CDR1 LGHDT and CDR2 YNNKEL (reference sequence). The CDR3 consists of 16 residues. CDR3 residues: CASSPLFDRASYGYTF. CDR3 DNA sequence: TGTGCCAGCAGCCCACTTTTCGACAGGGCCTCCTATGGCTACACCTTC.

The chain carries TRBV28 and TRBJ1-1; D remains ambiguous. CDR3 size: 12 residues. V shed 10 bases and J shed 0 bases, with 9 bases lying between them. Germline CDR1 and CDR2: MDHEN and SYDVKM. This chain's CDR3 is CATKGLNTEAFF. CDR3 DNA: TGTGCCACGAAGGGCCTGAACACTGAAGCTTTCTTT.

This clonotype was observed a handful of times. The gene calls are TRBV28 and TRBJ1-2; D is uncertain. The germline V gene has CDR1 MDHEN and CDR2 SYDVKM. V was shortened by 2 bases and J by 4 bases, with 8 bases between the two germline ends. The CDR3 totals 13 residues. The CDR3 here is CASSLKPSYGYTF. The CDR3 DNA follows: TGTGCCAGCAGTTTAAAACCGAGCTATGGCTACACCTTC.

This clonotype has more than one count but fewer than ten. The chain uses TRBV20-1 and TRBJ2-1; a possible D gene is TRBD1 (6 bases). V was clipped by 3 bases and J by 1 base, with 22 bases between them. The germline V gene encodes CDR1 DFQATT and CDR2 SNEGSKA (reference sequence). The CDR3 contains 18 residues. The CDR3 nucleotides read TGCAGTGCTAGTTCTTTAGGGACATATTCGACTTCCTACAATGAGCAGTTCTTC. Protein sequence: CSASSLGTYSTSYNEQFF.